A selection of T cell receptor beta chains follows, all from one sample in a study of beta chain features in type 1 diabetes. Assay: immunoSEQ multiplex PCR; the TCRdb copy retains only in-frame clones and omits some. The sample holds 300,000 to 400,000 clones, over 7% seen once. The specimen was central memory CD4+ T cells from blood. The receptors stem from a man in his thirties or forties with type 1 diabetes. CDR3s include the opening cysteine and the closing phenylalanine or tryptophan. D genes are given only for firm matches. Clone size is given for some rows only: seen once, a few or many times, or a class if the clone is expanded.

abundance | j_gene | v_gene | d_gene | CDR3aa | CDR3nt
. | TRBJ2-2 | TRBV9 | . | CASSDSAGNTGELFF | TGTGCCAGCAGTGACTCAGCGGGGAACACCGGGGAGCTGTTTTTT
few | TRBJ2-3 | TRBV10-2 | . | CASSDPSTDTQYF | TGCGCCAGCAGTGACCCTAGCACAGATACGCAGTATTTT
many | TRBJ2-3 | TRBV28 | . | CASSVPGQTDTQYF | TGTGCCAGCAGCGTTCCAGGGCAGACAGATACGCAGTATTTT
once | TRBJ1-1 | TRBV9 | . | CASSTQGDTEAFF | TGTGCCAGCAGCACCCAGGGCGACACTGAAGCTTTCTTT
few | TRBJ1-4 | TRBV9 | . | CASSVSGRGEKLFF | TGTGCCAGCAGCGTTTCTGGGAGGGGAGAAAAACTGTTTTTT
few | TRBJ2-7 | TRBV7-2 | TRBD1 | CASSLGDRGGYRDEQYF | TGTGCCAGCAGCTTAGGGGACAGGGGAGGTTACAGGGACGAGCAGTACTTC
few | TRBJ2-1 | TRBV6-5 | TRBD1 | CASSVGQGSYNEQFF | TGTGCCAGCAGTGTGGGACAGGGGTCCTACAATGAGCAGTTCTTC
few | TRBJ1-5 | TRBV7-9 | . | CASSPGGGNQPQHF | TGTGCCAGCAGTCCCGGGGGTGGCAATCAGCCCCAGCATTTT
. | TRBJ1-1 | TRBV7-2 | TRBD1 | CASSPWDRGNTEAFF | TGTGCCAGCAGCCCGTGGGACAGGGGAAACACTGAAGCTTTCTTT
few | TRBJ1-1 | TRBV6-1 | . | CASSDPQGTTEAFF | TGTGCCAGCAGTGACCCTCAGGGTACGACTGAAGCTTTCTTT
few | TRBJ1-5 | TRBV6-5 | TRBD1 | CASSTSTTGYQPQHF | TGTGCCAGCAGTACCTCCACGACAGGGTATCAGCCCCAGCATTTT
few | TRBJ1-1 | TRBV4-3 | . | CASSQQGPNTEAFF | TGCGCCAGCAGCCAACAGGGACCAAACACTGAAGCTTTCTTT
few | TRBJ2-5 | TRBV5-8 | TRBD2 | CASSLGTSGGTSQETQYF | TGTGCCAGCAGCCTTGGGACTAGCGGGGGGACTAGCCAAGAGACCCAGTACTTC